A single sample gave rise to the 10 T cell receptor beta chains below, sequenced in a study of blood T cell repertoires in COVID-19. The method was immunoSEQ multiplex PCR; TCRdb's version includes in-frame clones alone and lacks a portion of them. The top ten hold about 0.6% of the sample, which has roughly 450,000 clones, about nine tenths seen once. Sequenced material: PBMCs or T cells enriched from blood (not recorded which). These receptor sequences come from a man aged 18 to 30 who had recovered from COVID-19.

The V gene is TRBV2, the J gene TRBJ1-2, with unresolved D. This CDR3 spans 13 amino acids. Per the germline V gene, CDR1 is SNHLY and CDR2 is FYNNEI. V was cut by 9 bases and J by 3 bases, with 14 bases left in between. The CDR3 DNA is TGTGCCAGTGAAGAGCACCTCCACTATGGCTACACCTTC. It encodes CASEEHLHYGYTF.

This chain links TRBV28 with TRBJ1-6; D is possibly TRBD1 (6 bases). This CDR3 is 19 amino acids long. Germline V gives CDR1 MDHEN, CDR2 SYDVKM. Trimming removed 11 bases at V and 1 base at J, with 27 bases between. The CDR3 coding sequence is TGTGCCTCCAGCAGGGGCAGGCGGTTCGGTAGTTCCTATAATTCACCCCTCCACTTT. Protein product: CASSRGRRFGSSYNSPLHF.

The CDR3 coding sequence is TGTGGGACAGGGCCTGGAAACACCATATATTTT. Translated, it gives CGTGPGNTIYF. V is TRBV19 and J is TRBJ1-3; TRBD1 aligns across 8 bases. CDR1 and CDR2 (germline): LNHDA, SQIVND (reference sequence). The CDR3 covers 11 residues.

For the CDR3, the DNA is TGCGCCAGCAGCTTCGAGAATCTCAATGGCTACACCTTC. It is translated as CASSFENLNGYTF. V and J are TRBV5-1 and TRBJ1-2; D gene ambiguous. CDR1 and CDR2 from the germline V gene are SGHRS and YFSETQ. V was pared by 2 bases and J by 6 bases, with 11 bases between. The CDR3 is 13 amino acids.

This chain uses TRBV7-3 with TRBJ2-3; 7 bases are a match to TRBD2. CDR1 and CDR2 from the germline V gene are SGHTA and FQGTGA. The CDR3 covers 15 residues. V lost 7 bases and J lost 3; bases outside the gene matches: 10. The CDR3 nucleotides read TGTGCCAGCAAGCTTAACCCTAGCGGTACAGATACGCAGTATTTT. Translation: CASKLNPSGTDTQYF.

The chain joins TRBV6-5 to TRBJ1-6; no clear D gene. Germline CDR1 MNHEY, CDR2 SVGAGI. The CDR3 has 14 residues. Trimming took off 6 bases at V and 9 bases at J, with 15 bases between the two ends. CDR3 DNA: TGTGCCAGCAGCGAGAGCGGCGGAGGTTCACCCCTCCACTTT. Residues: CASSESGGGSPLHF.

The chain carries TRBV30 and TRBJ1-2; D may be TRBD1 (6 bases). The V gene lost 5 bases and the J gene lost 6 bases, with 13 bases spanning the gap. The CDR3 contains 12 residues. Germline V lookup: CDR1 GTSNPN, CDR2 SVGIG (reference sequence). The CDR3 bases are TGTGCCTGGTCACAGGGCATTGATGGCTACACCTTC. Protein product: CAWSQGIDGYTF.

The chain employs TRBV30 and TRBJ2-5; weak D call: TRBD1 (5 bases). V shed 0 bases and J shed 7 bases, with 12 bases lying between them. Germline V lookup: CDR1 GTSNPN, CDR2 SVGIG (reference sequence). The CDR3 has 13 residues. CDR3 loop: CAWSVGVTGTQYF. The CDR3, as DNA: TGTGCCTGGAGTGTAGGAGTTACAGGGACCCAGTACTTC.

This rearrangement joins TRBV20-1 to TRBJ1-2; the D gene is possibly TRBD1 (5 bases). The CDR3 is 13 residues long. V was clipped by 3 bases and J by 5 bases, with 13 bases between them. CDR1 and CDR2 from the germline V gene are DFQATT and SNEGSKA (reference sequence). The CDR3 region has the DNA TGCAGTGCTAGTTCTGCGGGACTTTATGGCTACACCTTC. Its translation: CSASSAGLYGYTF.

The V and J genes are TRBV27 and TRBJ1-1, with D hard to call. From germline, CDR1 is MNHEY and CDR2 SMNVEV (reference sequence). V dropped 3 bases and J dropped 9 bases, with 14 bases sitting between them. The CDR3 spans 13 residues. In nucleotides, the CDR3 is TGTGCCAGCAGTTTTAACGGGAACTATAAAGCTTTCTTT. Translating gives CASSFNGNYKAFF.